This TCR beta chain was captured in a study of blood T cell repertoires in COVID-19. In germline, CDR1 is SGHRS, CDR2 YFSETQ. This CDR3 is built from 16 residues. Losses at the gene ends were 5 bases for V and 4 bases for J; bases not matched to a gene: 11. Measured with immunoSEQ multiplex PCR; TCRdb has only the in-frame clones, and not every one. The data show 150,000 to 200,000 clones, with over 70% seen just once and roughly 9% held by the top ten. This clone was counted only a few times. This TCR was recovered from a woman of 80 years or more with active or convalescent COVID-19. This chain uses TRBV5-1 with TRBJ2-2; 7 positions agree with TRBD1. The specimen was peripheral blood. This chain's CDR3 is CASRLSGTEGTGELFF. The CDR3, as DNA: TGCGCCAGCAGGCTATCCGGGACAGAGGGCACCGGGGAGCTGTTTTTT.